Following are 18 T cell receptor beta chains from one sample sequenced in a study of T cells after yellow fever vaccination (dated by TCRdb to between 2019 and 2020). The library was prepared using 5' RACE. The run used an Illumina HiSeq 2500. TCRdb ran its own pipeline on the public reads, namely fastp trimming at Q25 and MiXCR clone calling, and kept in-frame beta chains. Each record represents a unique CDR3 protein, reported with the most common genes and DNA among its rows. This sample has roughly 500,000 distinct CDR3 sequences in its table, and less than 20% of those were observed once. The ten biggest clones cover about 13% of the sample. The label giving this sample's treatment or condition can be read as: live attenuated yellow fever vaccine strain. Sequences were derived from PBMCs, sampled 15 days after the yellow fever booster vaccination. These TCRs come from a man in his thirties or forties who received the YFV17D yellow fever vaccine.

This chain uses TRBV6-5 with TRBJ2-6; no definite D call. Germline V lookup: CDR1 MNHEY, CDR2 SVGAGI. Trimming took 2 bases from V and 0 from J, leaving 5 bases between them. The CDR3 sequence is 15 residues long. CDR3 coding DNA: TGTGCCAGCAGTTACGGCCGCTCTGGGGCCAACGTCCTGACTTTC. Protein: CASSYGRSGANVLTF.

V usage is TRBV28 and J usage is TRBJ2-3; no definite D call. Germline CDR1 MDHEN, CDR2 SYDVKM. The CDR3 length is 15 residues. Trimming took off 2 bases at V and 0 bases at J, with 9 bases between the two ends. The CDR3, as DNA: TGTGCCAGCAGTTTAATCGATACTAGCACAGATACGCAGTATTTT. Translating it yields CASSLIDTSTDTQYF.

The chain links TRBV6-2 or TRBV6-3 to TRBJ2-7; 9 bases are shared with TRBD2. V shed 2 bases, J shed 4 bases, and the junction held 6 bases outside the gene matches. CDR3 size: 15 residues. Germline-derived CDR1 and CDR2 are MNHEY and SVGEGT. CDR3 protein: CASSYGASGTYEQYF. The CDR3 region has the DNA TGTGCCAGCAGTTACGGGGCTAGCGGGACGTACGAGCAGTACTTC.

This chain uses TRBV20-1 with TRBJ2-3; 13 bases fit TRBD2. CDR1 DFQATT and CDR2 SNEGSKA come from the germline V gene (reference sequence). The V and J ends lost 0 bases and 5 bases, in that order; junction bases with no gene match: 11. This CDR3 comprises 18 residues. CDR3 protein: CSARDSKGLAGRIDTQYF. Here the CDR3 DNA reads TGCAGTGCTAGAGATTCGAAGGGACTAGCGGGACGGATAGATACGCAGTATTTT.

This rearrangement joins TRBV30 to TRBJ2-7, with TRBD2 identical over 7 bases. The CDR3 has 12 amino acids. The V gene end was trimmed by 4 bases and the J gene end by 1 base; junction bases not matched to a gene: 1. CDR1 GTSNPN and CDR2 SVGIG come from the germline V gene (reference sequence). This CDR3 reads CAWTGGSYEQYF. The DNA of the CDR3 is TGTGCCTGGACGGGGGGTTCCTACGAGCAGTACTTC.

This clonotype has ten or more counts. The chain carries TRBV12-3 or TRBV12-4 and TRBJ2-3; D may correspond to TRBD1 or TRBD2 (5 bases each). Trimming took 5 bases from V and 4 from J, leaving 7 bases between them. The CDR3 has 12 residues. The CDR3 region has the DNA TGTGCCAGCAGTCGGGGCGCAGATACGCAGTATTTT. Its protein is CASSRGADTQYF.

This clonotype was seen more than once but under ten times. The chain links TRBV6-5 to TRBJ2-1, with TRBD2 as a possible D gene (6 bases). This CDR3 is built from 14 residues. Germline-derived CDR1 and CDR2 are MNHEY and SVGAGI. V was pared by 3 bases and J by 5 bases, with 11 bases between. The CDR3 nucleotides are TGTGCCAGCAGTTATCTGAGGACTAACAATGAGCAGTTCTTC. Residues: CASSYLRTNNEQFF.

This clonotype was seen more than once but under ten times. DNA of the CDR3: TGTGCCAGCAGCCAAGCTTGGTCTAGCGGGAGTCCCGGGGAGCTGTTTTTT. It specifies CASSQAWSSGSPGELFF. This chain links TRBV4-2 with TRBJ2-2, with 10 positions matching TRBD2. This CDR3 is built from 17 residues. V dropped 1 base and J dropped 6; count of bases not matched to a gene: 8. Germline assignment: CDR1 LGHNA and CDR2 YNFKEQ.

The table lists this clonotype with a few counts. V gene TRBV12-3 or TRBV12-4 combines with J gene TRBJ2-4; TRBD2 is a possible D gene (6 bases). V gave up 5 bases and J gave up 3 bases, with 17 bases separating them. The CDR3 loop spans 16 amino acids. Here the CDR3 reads CASSRSGRRVKNIQYF. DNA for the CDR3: TGTGCCAGCAGTCGTAGCGGTAGAAGGGTCAAAAACATTCAGTACTTC.

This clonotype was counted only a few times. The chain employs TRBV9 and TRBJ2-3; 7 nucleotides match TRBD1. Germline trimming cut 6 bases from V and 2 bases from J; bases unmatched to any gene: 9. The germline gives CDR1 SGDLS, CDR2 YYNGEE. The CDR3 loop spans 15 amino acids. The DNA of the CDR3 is TGTGCCAGCACCGCCACAGGGGCCGACACAGATACGCAGTATTTT. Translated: CASTATGADTDTQYF.

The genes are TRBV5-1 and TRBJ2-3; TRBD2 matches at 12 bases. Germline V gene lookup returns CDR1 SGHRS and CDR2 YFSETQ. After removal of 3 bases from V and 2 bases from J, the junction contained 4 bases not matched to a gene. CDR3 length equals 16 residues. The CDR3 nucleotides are TGCGCCAGCAGCTCCGGACTAGCGGGGAACACAGATACGCAGTATTTT. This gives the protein CASSSGLAGNTDTQYF.

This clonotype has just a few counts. CDR3 bases: TGTGCCAGCTCACGGGTACAGCCTGCACAAGCTTTCTTT. Amino acids: CASSRVQPAQAFF. The chain employs TRBV18 and TRBJ1-1, with D unclear. V shed 4 bases and J shed 9 bases, with 15 bases lying between them. Looked up from germline, CDR1 is KGHSH and CDR2 is LQKENI. This CDR3 has 13 residues.

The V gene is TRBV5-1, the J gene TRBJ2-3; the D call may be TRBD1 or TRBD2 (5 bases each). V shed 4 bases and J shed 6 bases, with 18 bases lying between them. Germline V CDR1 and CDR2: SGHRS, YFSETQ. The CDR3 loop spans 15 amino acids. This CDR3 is CASSGNYGAGDTQYF. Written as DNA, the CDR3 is TGCGCCAGCAGCGGTAATTACGGGGCAGGCGATACGCAGTATTTT.

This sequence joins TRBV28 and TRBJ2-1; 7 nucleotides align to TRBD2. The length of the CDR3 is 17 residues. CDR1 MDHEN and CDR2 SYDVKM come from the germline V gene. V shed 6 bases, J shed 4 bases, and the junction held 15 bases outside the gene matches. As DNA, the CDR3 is TGTGCCAGCAGCAGCAAATGGGCGGGAGAGAGGTACAATGAGCAGTTCTTC. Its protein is CASSSKWAGERYNEQFF.

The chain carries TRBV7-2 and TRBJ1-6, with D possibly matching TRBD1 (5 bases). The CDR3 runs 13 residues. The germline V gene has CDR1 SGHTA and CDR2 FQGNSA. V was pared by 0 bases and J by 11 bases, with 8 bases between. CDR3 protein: CASSLAPGPPLHF. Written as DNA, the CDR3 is TGTGCCAGCAGCTTAGCGCCGGGGCCACCCCTCCACTTT. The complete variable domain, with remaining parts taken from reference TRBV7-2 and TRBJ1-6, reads GAGVSQSPSNKVTEKGKDVELRCDPISGHTALYWYRQSLGQGLEFLIYFQGNSAPDKSGLPSDRFSAERTGGSVSTLTIQRTQQEDSAVYLCASSLAPGPPLHFGNGTRLTVT.

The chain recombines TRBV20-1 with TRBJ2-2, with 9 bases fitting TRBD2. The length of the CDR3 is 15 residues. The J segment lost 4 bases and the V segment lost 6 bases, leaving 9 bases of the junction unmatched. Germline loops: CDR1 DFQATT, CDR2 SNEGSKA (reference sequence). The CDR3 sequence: CSAYSGSFSTGELFF. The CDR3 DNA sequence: TGCAGTGCATATAGCGGGAGTTTCAGCACCGGGGAGCTGTTTTTT.

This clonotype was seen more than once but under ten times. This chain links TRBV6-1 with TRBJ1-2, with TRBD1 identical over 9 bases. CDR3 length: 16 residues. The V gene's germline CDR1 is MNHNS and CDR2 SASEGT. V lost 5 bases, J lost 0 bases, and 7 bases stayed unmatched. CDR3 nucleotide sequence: TGTGCCAGCAGTCGAACACAGGGGGCTGCTAACTATGGCTACACCTTC. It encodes CASSRTQGAANYGYTF.

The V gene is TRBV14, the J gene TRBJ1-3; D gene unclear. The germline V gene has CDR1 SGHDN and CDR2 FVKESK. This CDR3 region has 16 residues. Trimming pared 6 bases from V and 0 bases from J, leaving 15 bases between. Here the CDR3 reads CASSSTGSYSGNTIYF. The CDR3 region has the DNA TGTGCCAGCAGTTCCACGGGATCTTACTCTGGAAACACCATATATTTT.